A selection of T cell receptor beta chains follows, all from one sample in a study of T cell responses to AZD1222 COVID-19 vaccine. Clones were sequenced by immunoSEQ multiplex PCR, and TCRdb holds only the in-frame ones, with some missing. The sample shows 130,000 to 150,000 clones, around 88% of them seen only once. Specimen: peripheral blood, collected on day 0 of AZD1222 vaccination. The receptors derive from an adult in good health. Each CDR3 is given with its conserved first and last residue. D genes are given only for firm matches. Not all rows give a size; the values are once, few, many and, for expanded clones, a class.

cdr3_nt | cdr3_aa | d_call | j_call | v_call | clone_size
TGTGCCAGCAGCATGGGACAGGGGTGGAGCACTGAAGCTTTCTTT | CASSMGQGWSTEAFF | TRBD1 | TRBJ1-1 | TRBV7-2 | -
TGCGCCAGCAGCCAGAGTTTTAGCGGGGGGTTGGATACGCAGTATTTT | CASSQSFSGGLDTQYF | TRBD2 | TRBJ2-3 | TRBV4-1 | -
TGTGCCACCAGTGATCTTTGGACTAACTATGGCTACACCTTC | CATSDLWTNYGYTF | - | TRBJ1-2 | TRBV24-1 | -
TGCGCCAGCAGCCAAAACTACTACAATGAGCAGTTCTTC | CASSQNYYNEQFF | - | TRBJ2-1 | TRBV4-1 | -
TGTGCCAGCAGCTTATATAGCGGGCACAATGAGCAGTTCTTC | CASSLYSGHNEQFF | TRBD2 | TRBJ2-1 | TRBV11-3 | -
TGCGCCAGCAGCTTGCTCCCTGGGAGCTTGGCTGGAAACACCATATATTTT | CASSLLPGSLAGNTIYF | - | TRBJ1-3 | TRBV5-1 | -
TGTGCCAGCAGACCTTACTATGGGACTGAAGCTTTCTTT | CASRPYYGTEAFF | - | TRBJ1-1 | TRBV7-2 | -
TGTGCCAGCAGAGGGGCGCGGACTGAAGCTTTCTTT | CASRGARTEAFF | - | TRBJ1-1 | TRBV2 | -
TGTGCCAGCAGGGACTATAACTATGGCTACACCTTC | CASRDYNYGYTF | - | TRBJ1-2 | TRBV12-3/TRBV12-4 | few
TGTGCCAGCAGATGGGGTAGCGGGGGTCCCGGGGAGACCCAGTACTTC | CASRWGSGGPGETQYF | TRBD2 | TRBJ2-5 | TRBV27 | -
TGCGCCAGCAGGATTGGGAGCTCCTATAATTCACCCCTCCACTTT | CASRIGSSYNSPLHF | - | TRBJ1-6 | TRBV5-1 | -
TGTGCCACCCGTCTGGTCGCAACTAATGAAAAACTGTTTTTT | CATRLVATNEKLFF | - | TRBJ1-4 | TRBV7-9 | -
TGTGCCAGCAGTTGGACTAATTCCCCAGATACGCAGTATTTT | CASSWTNSPDTQYF | - | TRBJ2-3 | TRBV27 | -
TGCGCCAGCAGCTCAGGGAGGGGGGATGAAAAACTGTTTTTT | CASSSGRGDEKLFF | - | TRBJ1-4 | TRBV5-1 | -